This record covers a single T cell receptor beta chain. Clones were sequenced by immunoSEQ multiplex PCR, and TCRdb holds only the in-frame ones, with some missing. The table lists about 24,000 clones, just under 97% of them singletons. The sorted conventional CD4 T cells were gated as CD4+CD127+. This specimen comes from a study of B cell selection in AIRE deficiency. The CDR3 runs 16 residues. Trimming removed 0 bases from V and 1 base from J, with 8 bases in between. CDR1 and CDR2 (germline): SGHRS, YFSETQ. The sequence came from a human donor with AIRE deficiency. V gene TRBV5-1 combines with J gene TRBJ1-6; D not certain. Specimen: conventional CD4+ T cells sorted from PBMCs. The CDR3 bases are TGCGCCAGCAGCTTGGGGGGTCGTTCCTATAATTCACCCCTCCACTTT. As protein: CASSLGGRSYNSPLHF.